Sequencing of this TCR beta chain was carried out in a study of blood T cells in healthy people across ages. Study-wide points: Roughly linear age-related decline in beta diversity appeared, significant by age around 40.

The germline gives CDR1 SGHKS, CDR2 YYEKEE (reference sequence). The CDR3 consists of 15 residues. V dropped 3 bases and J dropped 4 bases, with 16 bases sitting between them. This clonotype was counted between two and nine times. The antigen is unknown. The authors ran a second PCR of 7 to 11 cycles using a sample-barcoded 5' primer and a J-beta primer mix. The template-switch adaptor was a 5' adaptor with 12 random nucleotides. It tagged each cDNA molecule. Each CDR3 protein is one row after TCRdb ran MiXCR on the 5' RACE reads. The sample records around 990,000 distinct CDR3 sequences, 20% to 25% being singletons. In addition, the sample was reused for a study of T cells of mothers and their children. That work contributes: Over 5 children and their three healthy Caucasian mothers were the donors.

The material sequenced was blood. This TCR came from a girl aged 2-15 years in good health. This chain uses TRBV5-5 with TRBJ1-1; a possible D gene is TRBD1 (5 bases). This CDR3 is CASSSRLLGGTEAFF. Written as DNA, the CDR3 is TGTGCCAGCAGCTCCCGCCTTCTCGGGGGCACTGAAGCTTTCTTT.